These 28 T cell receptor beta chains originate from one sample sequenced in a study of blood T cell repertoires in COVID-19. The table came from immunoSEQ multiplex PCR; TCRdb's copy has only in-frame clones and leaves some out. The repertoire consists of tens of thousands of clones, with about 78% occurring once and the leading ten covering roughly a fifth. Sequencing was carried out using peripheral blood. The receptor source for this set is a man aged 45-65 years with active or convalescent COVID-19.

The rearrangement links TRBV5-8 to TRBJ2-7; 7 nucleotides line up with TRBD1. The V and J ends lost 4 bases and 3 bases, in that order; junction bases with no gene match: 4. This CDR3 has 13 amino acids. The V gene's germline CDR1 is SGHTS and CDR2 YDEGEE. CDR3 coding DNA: TGTGCCAGCAGCCGACAGGGCGGCTACGAGCAGTACTTC. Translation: CASSRQGGYEQYF.

CDR3 protein: CASSEAVYGYTF. DNA of the CDR3: TGTGCCAGCAGTGAGGCAGTCTATGGCTACACCTTC. The V call is TRBV25-1, the J call TRBJ1-2; D not certain. V lost 3 bases, J lost 4 bases, and 6 bases lay in between. The CDR3 has 12 residues. Per the germline V gene, CDR1 is MGHDK and CDR2 is SYGVNS.

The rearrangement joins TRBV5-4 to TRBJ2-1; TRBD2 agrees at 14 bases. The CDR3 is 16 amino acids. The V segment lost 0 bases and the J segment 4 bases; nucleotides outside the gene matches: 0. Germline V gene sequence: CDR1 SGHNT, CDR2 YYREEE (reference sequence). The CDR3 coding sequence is TGTGCCAGCAGCTTGGGACTAGCGGGGGGGTACAATGAGCAGTTCTTC. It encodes CASSLGLAGGYNEQFF.

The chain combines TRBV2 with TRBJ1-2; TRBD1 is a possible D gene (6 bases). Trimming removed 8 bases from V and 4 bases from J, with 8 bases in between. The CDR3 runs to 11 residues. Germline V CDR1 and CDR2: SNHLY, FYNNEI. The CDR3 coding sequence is TGTGCCAGCGGACAGATCTATGGCTACACCTTC. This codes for CASGQIYGYTF.

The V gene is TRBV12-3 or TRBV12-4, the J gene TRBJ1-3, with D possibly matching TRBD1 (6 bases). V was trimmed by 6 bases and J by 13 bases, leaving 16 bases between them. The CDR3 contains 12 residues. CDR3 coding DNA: TGTGCCAGCAGCCCCATGGGGGCAAGGATATATTTT. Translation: CASSPMGARIYF.

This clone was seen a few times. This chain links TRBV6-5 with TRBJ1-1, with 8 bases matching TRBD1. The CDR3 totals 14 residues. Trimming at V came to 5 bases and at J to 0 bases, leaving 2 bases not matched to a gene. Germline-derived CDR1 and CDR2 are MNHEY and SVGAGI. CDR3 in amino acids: CASSQGAMNTEAFF. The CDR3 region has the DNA TGTGCCAGCAGTCAGGGGGCGATGAACACTGAAGCTTTCTTT.

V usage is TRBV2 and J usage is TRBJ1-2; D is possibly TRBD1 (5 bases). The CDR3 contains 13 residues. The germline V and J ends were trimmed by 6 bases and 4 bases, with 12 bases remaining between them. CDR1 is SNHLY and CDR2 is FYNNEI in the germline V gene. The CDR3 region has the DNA TGTGCCAGCAGGCAGGGTTCGGCCTATGGCTACACCTTC. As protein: CASRQGSAYGYTF.

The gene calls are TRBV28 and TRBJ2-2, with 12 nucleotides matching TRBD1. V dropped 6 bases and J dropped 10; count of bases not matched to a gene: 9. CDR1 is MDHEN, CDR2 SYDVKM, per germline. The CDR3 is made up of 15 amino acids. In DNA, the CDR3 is TGTGCCAGCAGATACCGGGACAGGGGGCTCGAGGAGCTGTTTTTT. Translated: CASRYRDRGLEELFF.

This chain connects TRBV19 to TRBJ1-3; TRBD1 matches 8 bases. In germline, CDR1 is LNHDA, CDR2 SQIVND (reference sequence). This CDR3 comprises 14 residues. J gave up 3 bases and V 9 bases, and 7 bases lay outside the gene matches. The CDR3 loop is CASRDRGGGNTIYF. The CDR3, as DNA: TGTGCCAGCCGTGACAGGGGAGGTGGAAACACCATATATTTT.

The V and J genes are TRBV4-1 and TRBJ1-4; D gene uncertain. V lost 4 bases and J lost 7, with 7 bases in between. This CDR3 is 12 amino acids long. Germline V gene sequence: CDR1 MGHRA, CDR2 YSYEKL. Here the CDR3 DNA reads TGCGCCAGCAGCCTGGCGGGTGAAAAACTGTTTTTT. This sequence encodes CASSLAGEKLFF.

The DNA for the CDR3 is TGTGCCAGCAGCTTAGCAGGAGGTGGAGAGACCCAGTACTTC. It codes for CASSLAGGGETQYF. V is TRBV7-2 and J is TRBJ2-5, with D maybe TRBD2 (5 bases). The CDR3 contains 14 residues. Germline V gene data show CDR1 as SGHTA and CDR2 as FQGNSA. Trimming stripped 0 bases from V and 4 bases from J, with 9 bases between.

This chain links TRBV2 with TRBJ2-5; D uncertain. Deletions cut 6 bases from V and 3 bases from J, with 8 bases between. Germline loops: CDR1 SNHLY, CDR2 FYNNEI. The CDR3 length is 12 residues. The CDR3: CASRQQKETQYF. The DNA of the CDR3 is TGTGCCAGCAGACAGCAGAAAGAGACCCAGTACTTC. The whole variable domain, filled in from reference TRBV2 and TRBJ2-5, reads EPEVTQTPSHQVTQMGQEVILRCVPISNHLYFYWYRQILGQKVEFLVSFYNNEISEKSEIFDDQFSVERPDGSNFTLKIRSTKLEDSAMYFCASRQQKETQYFGPGTRLLVL.

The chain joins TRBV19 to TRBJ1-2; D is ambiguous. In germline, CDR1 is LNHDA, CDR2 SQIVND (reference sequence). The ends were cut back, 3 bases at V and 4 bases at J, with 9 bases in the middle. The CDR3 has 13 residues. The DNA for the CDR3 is TGTGCCAGTAGTATTACAGAGACCTATGGCTACACCTTC. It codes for CASSITETYGYTF.

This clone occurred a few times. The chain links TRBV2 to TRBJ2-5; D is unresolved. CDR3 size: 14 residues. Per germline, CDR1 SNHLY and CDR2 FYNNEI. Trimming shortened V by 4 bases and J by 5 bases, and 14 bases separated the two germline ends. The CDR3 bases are TGTGCCAGCAGTGCTGCGGCTGGTTGGGAGACCCAGTACTTC. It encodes CASSAAAGWETQYF.

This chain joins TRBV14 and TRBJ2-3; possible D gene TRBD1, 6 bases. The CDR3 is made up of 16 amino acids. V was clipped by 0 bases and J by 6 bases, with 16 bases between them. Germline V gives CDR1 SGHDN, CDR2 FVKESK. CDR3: CASSQDPTGYFDTQYF. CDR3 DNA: TGTGCCAGCAGCCAAGATCCGACAGGTTATTTCGATACGCAGTATTTT. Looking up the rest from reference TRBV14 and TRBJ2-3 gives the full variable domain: EAGVTQFPSHSVIEKGQTVTLRCDPISGHDNLYWYRRVMGKEIKFLLHFVKESKQDESGMPNNRFLAERTGGTYSTLKVQPAELEDSGVYFCASSQDPTGYFDTQYFGPGTRLTVL.

CDR3 nucleotide sequence: TGTGCCAGCAGAGACAGCGCACCCGCTGAAGCTTTCTTT. Residues: CASRDSAPAEAFF. The chain has TRBV6-5 and TRBJ1-1; TRBD1 is a possible D gene (5 bases). The CDR3 sequence is 13 residues long. Between the trimmed V and J ends, which lost 6 bases and 6 bases, there was a span of 14 bases. Germline assignment: CDR1 MNHEY and CDR2 SVGAGI.

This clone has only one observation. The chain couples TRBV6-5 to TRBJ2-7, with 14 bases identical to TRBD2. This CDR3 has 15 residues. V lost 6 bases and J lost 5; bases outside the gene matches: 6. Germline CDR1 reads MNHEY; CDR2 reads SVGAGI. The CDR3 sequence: CASSRPGLAGDEQYF. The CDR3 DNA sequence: TGTGCCAGCAGCCGGCCGGGACTAGCGGGAGACGAGCAGTACTTC.

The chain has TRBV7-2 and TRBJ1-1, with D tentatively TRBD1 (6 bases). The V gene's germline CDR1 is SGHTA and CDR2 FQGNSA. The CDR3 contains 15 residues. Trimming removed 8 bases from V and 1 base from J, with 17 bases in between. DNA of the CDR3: TGTGCCAGCTCAACAACAGGGTTAACGAACACTGAAGCTTTCTTT. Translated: CASSTTGLTNTEAFF.

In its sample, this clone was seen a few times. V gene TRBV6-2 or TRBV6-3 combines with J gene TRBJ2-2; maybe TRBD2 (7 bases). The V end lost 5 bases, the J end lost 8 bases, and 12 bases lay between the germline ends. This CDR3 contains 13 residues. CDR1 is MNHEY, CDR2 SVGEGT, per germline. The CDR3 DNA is TGTGCCAGCAGTGCACGGGGGGCAGGGGAGCTGTTTTTT. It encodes CASSARGAGELFF.

The CDR3 loop is CASSGAGQGAGYTF. In DNA, the CDR3 is TGTGCCAGCTCCGGGGCGGGACAGGGCGCTGGCTACACCTTC. The V and J genes are TRBV7-9 and TRBJ1-2; the match to TRBD1 covers 9 bases. The V gene end was trimmed by 8 bases and the J gene end by 7 bases; junction bases not matched to a gene: 11. From germline, CDR1 is SEHNR and CDR2 FQNEAQ (reference sequence). The CDR3 covers 14 residues.

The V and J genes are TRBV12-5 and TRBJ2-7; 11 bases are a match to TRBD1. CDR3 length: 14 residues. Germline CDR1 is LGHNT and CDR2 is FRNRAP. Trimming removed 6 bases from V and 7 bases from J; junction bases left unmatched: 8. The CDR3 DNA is TGTGCTAGTGGCCGGGACAGGGGGGTTTCGGAGCAGTACTTC. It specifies CASGRDRGVSEQYF.

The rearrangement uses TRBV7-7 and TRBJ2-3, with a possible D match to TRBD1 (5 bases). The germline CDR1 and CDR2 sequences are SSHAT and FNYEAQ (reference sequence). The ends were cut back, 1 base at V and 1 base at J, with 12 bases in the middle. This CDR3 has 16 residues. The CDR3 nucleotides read TGTGCCAGCAGCTTAGGGGGCGGTCCCCGCACAGATACGCAGTATTTT. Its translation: CASSLGGGPRTDTQYF.

CDR3 sequence: CASSLADRGPYEQYF. Written as DNA, the CDR3 is TGTGCCAGCAGCTTGGCCGACAGGGGGCCCTACGAGCAGTACTTC. V usage is TRBV5-8 and J usage is TRBJ2-7; TRBD1 matches at 10 bases. CDR1 is SGHTS, CDR2 YDEGEE, per germline. The CDR3 runs to 15 residues. The V gene end was trimmed by 0 bases and the J gene end by 2 bases; junction bases not matched to a gene: 2.

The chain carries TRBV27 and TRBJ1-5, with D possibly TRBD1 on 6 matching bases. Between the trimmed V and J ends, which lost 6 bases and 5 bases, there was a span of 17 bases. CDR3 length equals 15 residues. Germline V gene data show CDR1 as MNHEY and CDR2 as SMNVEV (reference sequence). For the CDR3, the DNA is TGTGCCAGCAGACCAGACCGGGACACCTATCAGCCCCAGCATTTT. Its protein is CASRPDRDTYQPQHF.

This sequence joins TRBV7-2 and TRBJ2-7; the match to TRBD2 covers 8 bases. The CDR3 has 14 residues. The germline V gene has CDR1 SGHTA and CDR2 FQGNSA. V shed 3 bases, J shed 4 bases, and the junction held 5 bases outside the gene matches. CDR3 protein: CASSFTSGAYEQYF. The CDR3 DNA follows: TGTGCCAGCAGCTTTACTAGCGGAGCGTACGAGCAGTACTTC.

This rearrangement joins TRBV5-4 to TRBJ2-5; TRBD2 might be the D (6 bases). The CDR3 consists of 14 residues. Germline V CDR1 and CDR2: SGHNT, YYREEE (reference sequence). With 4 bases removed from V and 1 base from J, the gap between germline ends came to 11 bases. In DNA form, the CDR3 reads TGTGCCAGCAGCCCGGGACTGGCCCAAGAGACCCAGTACTTC. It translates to CASSPGLAQETQYF.

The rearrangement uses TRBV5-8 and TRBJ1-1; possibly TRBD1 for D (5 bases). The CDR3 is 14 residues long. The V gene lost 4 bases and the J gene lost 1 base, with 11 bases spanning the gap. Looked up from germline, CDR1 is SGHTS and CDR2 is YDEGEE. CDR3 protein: CASSLRGENTEAFF. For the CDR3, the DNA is TGTGCCAGCAGCCTCCGGGGGGAGAACACTGAAGCTTTCTTT.

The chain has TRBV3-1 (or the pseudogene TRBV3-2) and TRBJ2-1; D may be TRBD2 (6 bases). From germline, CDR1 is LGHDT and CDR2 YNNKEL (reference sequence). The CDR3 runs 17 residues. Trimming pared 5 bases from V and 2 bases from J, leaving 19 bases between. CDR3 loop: CASSVSGTGGAYNEQFF. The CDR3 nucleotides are TGTGCCAGCAGCGTAAGCGGTACCGGGGGAGCCTACAATGAGCAGTTCTTC.